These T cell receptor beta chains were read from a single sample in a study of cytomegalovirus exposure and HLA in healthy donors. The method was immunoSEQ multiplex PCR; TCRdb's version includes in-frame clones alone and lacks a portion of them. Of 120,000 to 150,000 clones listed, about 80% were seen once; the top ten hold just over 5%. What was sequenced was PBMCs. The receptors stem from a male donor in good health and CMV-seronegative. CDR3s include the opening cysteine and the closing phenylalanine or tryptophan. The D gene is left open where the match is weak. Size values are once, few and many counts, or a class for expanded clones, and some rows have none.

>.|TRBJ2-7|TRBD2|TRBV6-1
CASMSGTLTYEQYF
TGTGCCAGCATGAGCGGGACCTTGACCTACGAGCAGTACTTC
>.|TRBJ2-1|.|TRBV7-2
CASSLAGDLSYNEQFF
TGTGCCAGCAGCTTAGCGGGGGACTTAAGCTACAATGAGCAGTTCTTC
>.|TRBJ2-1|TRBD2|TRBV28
CASSPRTSGYNEQFF
TGTGCCAGCAGCCCCCGGACTAGCGGGTACAATGAGCAGTTCTTC
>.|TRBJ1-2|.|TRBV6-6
CASSYSEGLYGYTF
TGTGCCAGCAGTTACTCGGAGGGACTCTATGGCTACACCTTC
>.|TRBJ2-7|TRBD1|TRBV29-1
CSVLQGAGYEQYF
TGCAGCGTCCTTCAGGGGGCCGGATACGAGCAGTACTTC
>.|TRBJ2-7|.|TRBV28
CASSLNGGPYEQYF
TGTGCCAGCAGTTTAAACGGGGGACCCTACGAGCAGTACTTC
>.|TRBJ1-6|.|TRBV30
CAWSRNFDSPLHF
TGTGCCTGGAGTCGTAACTTTGATTCACCCCTCCACTTT
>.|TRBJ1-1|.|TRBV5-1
CASSFGGEAFF
TGCGCCAGCAGCTTCGGAGGGGAGGCTTTCTTT
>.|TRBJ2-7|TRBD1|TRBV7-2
CASTLQGGASYEQYF
TGTGCCAGCACGCTACAGGGGGGCGCCTCCTACGAGCAGTACTTC
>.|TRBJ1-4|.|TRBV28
CASSPAGGSGEKLFF
TGTGCCAGCAGTCCAGCGGGTGGTTCAGGGGAAAAACTGTTTTTT
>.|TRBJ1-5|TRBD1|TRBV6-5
CASRAPGGEGPQHF
TGTGCCAGCAGGGCCCCAGGGGGCGAGGGGCCCCAGCATTTT
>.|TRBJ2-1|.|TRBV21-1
CASSGDRGSVDEQFF
TGTGCCAGCAGCGGGGACAGGGGCAGCGTCGATGAGCAGTTCTTC
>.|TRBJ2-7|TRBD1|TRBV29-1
CSVESGDSGYEQYF
TGCAGCGTTGAATCTGGGGACAGCGGTTACGAGCAGTACTTC
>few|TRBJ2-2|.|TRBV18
CASSPRGSGELFF
TGTGCCAGCTCACCTAGGGGATCCGGGGAGCTGTTTTTT
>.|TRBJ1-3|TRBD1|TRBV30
CAWRQSTGGSVGNTIYF
TGTGCCTGGAGACAGTCAACAGGGGGAAGCGTTGGAAACACCATATATTTT
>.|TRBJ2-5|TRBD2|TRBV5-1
CASSRGGAVETQYF
TGCGCCAGCAGCCGCGGGGGGGCGGTAGAGACCCAGTACTTC
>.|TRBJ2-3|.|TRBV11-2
CASSVATDTQYF
TGTGCCAGCAGCGTGGCAACAGATACGCAGTATTTT
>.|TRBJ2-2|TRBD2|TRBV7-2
CASSLLAGIPNTGELFF
TGTGCCAGCAGCTTACTAGCGGGGATACCGAACACCGGGGAGCTGTTTTTT
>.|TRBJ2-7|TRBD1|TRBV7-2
CASRRTGGSYEQYF
TGTGCCAGCAGACGGACAGGGGGCAGCTACGAGCAGTACTTC
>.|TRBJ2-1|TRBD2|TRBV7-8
CASSPGLAGGPPSYNEQFF
TGTGCCAGCAGCCCGGGACTAGCGGGGGGGCCTCCGTCCTACAATGAGCAGTTCTTC
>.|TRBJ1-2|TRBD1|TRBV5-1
CASSPDRVYGYTF
TGCGCCAGCTCCCCGGACAGGGTCTATGGCTACACCTTC
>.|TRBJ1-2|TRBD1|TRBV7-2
CASSLDRGYGYTF
TGTGCCAGCAGCTTAGACAGGGGCTATGGCTACACCTTC
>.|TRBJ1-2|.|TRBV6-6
CASSLEVVRGYTF
TGTGCCAGCAGTCTCGAGGTTGTTAGGGGCTACACCTTC
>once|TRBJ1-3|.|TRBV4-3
CASRSGEGQTGNTIYF
TGCGCCAGCCGTAGTGGAGAGGGTCAAACTGGAAACACCATATATTTT
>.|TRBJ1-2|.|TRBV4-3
CASSQEYATSNYGYTF
TGCGCCAGCAGCCAAGAGTATGCAACTTCTAACTATGGCTACACCTTC
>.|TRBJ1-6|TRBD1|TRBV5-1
CASSWESGTGRNSPLHF
TGCGCCAGCAGCTGGGAGTCCGGGACAGGGCGAAATTCACCCCTCCACTTT
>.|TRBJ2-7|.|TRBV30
CAWSVLGTKSYEQYF
TGTGCCTGGAGTGTACTGGGGACAAAAAGCTACGAGCAGTACTTC
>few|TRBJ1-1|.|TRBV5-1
CASSLGGQNTEAFF
TGCGCCAGCAGCTTGGGCGGACAGAACACTGAAGCTTTCTTT
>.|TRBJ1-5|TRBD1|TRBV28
CASGGQGFNQPQHF
TGTGCCAGCGGGGGACAGGGCTTTAATCAGCCCCAGCATTTT
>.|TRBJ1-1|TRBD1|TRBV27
CASSTHRGRYEAFF
TGTGCCAGCAGTACCCACAGGGGGCGTTATGAAGCTTTCTTT
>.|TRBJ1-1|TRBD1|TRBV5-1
CASSSQGANTEAFF
TGCGCCAGCAGCTCTCAGGGGGCGAACACTGAAGCTTTCTTT
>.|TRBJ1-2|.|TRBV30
CAWSDQGSYTF
TGTGCCTGGAGCGATCAGGGGAGCTACACCTTC
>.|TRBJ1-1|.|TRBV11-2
CASSPPRNTEAFF
TGTGCCAGCAGCCCCCCCCGTAACACTGAAGCTTTCTTT
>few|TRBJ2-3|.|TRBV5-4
CATHRGGGTDTQYF
TGTGCCACCCATCGCGGGGGCGGCACAGATACGCAGTATTTT
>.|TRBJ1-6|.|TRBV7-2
CASSLIADSPLHF
TGTGCCAGCAGCTTAATAGCCGATTCACCCCTCCACTTT
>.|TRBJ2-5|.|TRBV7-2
CASSFTAGQLEQYF
TGTGCCAGCAGCTTCACCGCGGGACAGCTTGAGCAGTACTTC
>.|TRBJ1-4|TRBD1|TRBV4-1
CASSHLRTGKEKLFF
TGCGCCAGCAGCCATTTACGGACAGGGAAGGAAAAACTGTTTTTT
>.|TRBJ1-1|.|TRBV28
CASSARGPPTEAFF
TGTGCCAGCAGTGCAAGGGGTCCACCGACTGAAGCTTTCTTT
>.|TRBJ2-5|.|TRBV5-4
CASSETLASETQYF
TGTGCCAGCAGCGAAACTCTAGCTTCTGAGACCCAGTACTTC
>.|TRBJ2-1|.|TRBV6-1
CASIIDKYNEQFF
TGTGCCAGCATTATTGACAAGTACAATGAGCAGTTCTTC
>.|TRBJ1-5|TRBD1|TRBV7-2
CASSPRQGDQPQHF
TGTGCCAGCAGCCCCCGACAGGGGGATCAGCCCCAGCATTTT
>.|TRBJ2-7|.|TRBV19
CASSMGAGMNYEQYF
TGTGCCAGTAGTATGGGGGCAGGGATGAACTACGAGCAGTACTTC